This TCR beta chain is from a study of OX40 agonist ivuxolimab in advanced cancers. About the study: It was ivuxolimab, an agonistic anti-OX40 (CD134) antibody, that patients were treated with. Three patients, one with hepatocellular carcinoma and two with cutaneous melanoma, responded partially. Ivuxolimab, which patients received intravenously every 2 weeks, was dosed at 0.01 to 10 mg/kg.

V was shortened by 1 base and J by 1 base, with 9 bases between the two germline ends. Germline V gives CDR1 SGHVS, CDR2 FQNEAQ. The CDR3 runs 15 residues. Only in-frame clones appear in the TCRdb table, and some are missing; sequencing was by immunoSEQ multiplex PCR. Altogether about 79,000 clones are present, 80% to 95% being singletons, with the ten largest covering approximately 7.7%. Sequenced material: CD4+ or CD8+ T cells sorted from blood, taken in a trial of the OX40 agonist ivuxolimab. This sequence was found in an adult with an advanced solid tumor such as melanoma, head and neck, liver or kidney cancer. V is TRBV7-8 and J is TRBJ2-3; weak D call: TRBD2 (5 bases). Here the CDR3 reads CASSLDDYRTDTQYF. CDR3 in DNA: TGTGCCAGCAGCTTAGACGACTACCGCACAGATACGCAGTATTTT.